A selection of T cell receptor beta chains follows, all from one sample in a study of pediatric ulcerative colitis. Sequencing used immunoSEQ multiplex PCR; TCRdb keeps in-frame clones, though not all of them. Of tens of thousands of clones detected, about 81% appear once; the ten largest clones hold 0.85% to 1.3%. Sequencing used gut tissue. The receptors come from a boy between 5 and 17 years old with mild ulcerative colitis. Each CDR3 is given with its conserved first and last residue. D genes are given only for firm matches. The size field is filled for only some rows; it gives once, few, many or a size class.

v_call	clone_size	d_call	j_call	cdr3_nt	cdr3_aa
TRBV7-6	.	TRBD2	TRBJ2-2	TGTGCCAGCAGCTTAGCGATAAGCGGGGGGCAGTTCGCGAACACCGGGGAGCTGTTTTTT	CASSLAISGGQFANTGELFF
TRBV6-5	few	.	TRBJ1-1	TGTGCCAGCAGTTACCGCTTCGGAGCTTTCTTT	CASSYRFGAFF
TRBV5-8	.	.	TRBJ2-7	TGTGCCAGCAGCTTGAGGTACGAGCAGTACTTC	CASSLRYEQYF
TRBV5-1	once	.	TRBJ2-7	TGCGCCAGCAGCCCGGGGACATTATGGTCCTACGAGCAGTACTTC	CASSPGTLWSYEQYF
TRBV10-2	.	.	TRBJ1-2	TGCGCCAGCACCCCCTCGCAGGAATATGGCTACACCTTC	CASTPSQEYGYTF
TRBV11-2	.	TRBD2	TRBJ2-3	TGTGCCAGCAGCCTCGGACTAGCAGATACGCAGTATTTT	CASSLGLADTQYF
TRBV27	.	TRBD1	TRBJ2-1	TGTGCCAGCAGTCACACAGGGGCAAATGAGCAGTTCTTC	CASSHTGANEQFF
TRBV11-3	few	.	TRBJ1-1	TGTGCCAGCAGCTTAGATCCCGGTCGGGGAGTCCACACTGAAGCTTTCTTT	CASSLDPGRGVHTEAFF
TRBV27	.	.	TRBJ2-5	TGTGCCAGCAGTTTATATCCGGCGATGCAAGAGACCCAGTACTTC	CASSLYPAMQETQYF
TRBV18	.	.	TRBJ2-5	TGTGCCAGCTCACCACTCGGGTACTACCAAGAGACCCAGTACTTC	CASSPLGYYQETQYF
TRBV2	once	.	TRBJ2-1	TGTGCCAGCAGTGACCCAGCCCGATTCTCCTACAATGAGCAGTTCTTC	CASSDPARFSYNEQFF
TRBV6-1	.	TRBD1	TRBJ2-7	TGTGCCAGTTCACGGGACAGCGCCTACGAGCAGTACTTC	CASSRDSAYEQYF
TRBV29-1	.	.	TRBJ2-5	TGCAGCGCACGGACAGCCGAGAGGGAGACCCAGTACTTC	CSARTAERETQYF
TRBV11-2	.	.	TRBJ2-2	TGTGCCAGCAGCCCAAAAACGTGGGACACCGGGGAGCTGTTTTTT	CASSPKTWDTGELFF
TRBV2	.	.	TRBJ2-2	TGTGCCAGCAGTGACTTCGGGGTTTTCGGGGAGCTGTTTTTT	CASSDFGVFGELFF
TRBV2	.	.	TRBJ2-5	TGTGCCAGCAGTGACCCGGGACGCCAAGAGACCCAGTACTTC	CASSDPGRQETQYF
TRBV5-1	few	TRBD1	TRBJ1-5	TGCGCCAGCAGCTCCGGGACAGGGGAAGATCAGCCCCAGCATTTT	CASSSGTGEDQPQHF
TRBV5-1	.	TRBD1	TRBJ1-4	TGCGCCAGCAGCCGGACAGGGCGCGAGGAAAAACTGTTTTTT	CASSRTGREEKLFF
TRBV9	.	.	TRBJ2-7	TGTGCCAGCAGCGTAGCTGGTGGCTACATCTACGAGCAGTACTTC	CASSVAGGYIYEQYF
TRBV5-1	.	.	TRBJ2-7	TGCGCCAGCAGCTTGGGACAGTTTCTCTACGAGCAGTACTTC	CASSLGQFLYEQYF
TRBV10-3	.	.	TRBJ1-2	TGTGCCATCAGTGCCGGGACCGTAGCTAACTATGGCTACACCTTC	CAISAGTVANYGYTF
TRBV16	once	TRBD1	TRBJ2-2	TGTGCCAGCAGTCGCCAATTTACAGGGGTCGGAACCTCTAACACCGGGGAGCTGTTTTTT	CASSRQFTGVGTSNTGELFF
TRBV6-1	few	.	TRBJ1-5	TGTGCCAGCAGAGGGGGCAATCAGCCCCAGCATTTT	CASRGGNQPQHF
TRBV6-1	.	TRBD1	TRBJ1-2	TGTGCCAGCAGTGAAATAATCGAGGGGGCTGGCTATGGCTACACCTTC	CASSEIIEGAGYGYTF
TRBV5-4	.	.	TRBJ1-1	TGTGCCAGCAGCTTGGTGGCAGCTTCTAACACTGAAGCTTTCTTT	CASSLVAASNTEAFF
TRBV30	.	TRBD2	TRBJ2-2	TGTGCCTGGATGGGGAGGGCGAACACCGGGGAGCTGTTTTTT	CAWMGRANTGELFF
TRBV6-1	.	.	TRBJ2-3	TGTGCCAGCAGCGACAATCTGGAAAAAATTACGCAGTATTTT	CASSDNLEKITQYF
TRBV4-2	.	TRBD1	TRBJ1-2	TGTGCCAGCAGCCCTAAACTGACAGGGTGGGCCTATGGCTACACCTTC	CASSPKLTGWAYGYTF
TRBV7-2	.	.	TRBJ2-2	TGTGCCAGCAGCTTAGAGTCCGGATACACCGGGGAGCTGTTTTTT	CASSLESGYTGELFF